One sample yielded the 30 T cell receptor beta chains listed below, sequenced in a study of human T cells and chemical hapten exposure. Time point defined: patch test 1, 2 weeks after DPC sensitization. Treatment: therapeutic diphenylcyclopropenone sensitization with weekly scalp DPC. TCRdb used MiXCR to reprocess the RACE reads, holding one entry per CDR3 protein. The sample has tens of thousands of distinct CDR3 sequences; approximately 8% are singletons. Specimen: whole blood, collected in connection with sensitization to the hapten diphenylcyclopropenone (DPC). The receptor source for this set is a woman in her twenties or thirties with alopecia areata. Some clones in this sample may be carry-over from other donors' samples.

This clonotype was seen many times. This chain connects TRBV3-1 to TRBJ1-1; D is uncertain. The V end was cut by 1 base, the J end by 7 bases, with 13 bases between. The CDR3 spans 14 residues. CDR1 and CDR2 (germline): LGHDT, YNNKEL (reference sequence). The CDR3 DNA is TGTGCCAGCAGCCAAGCGGGGAGACTAAATGAAGCTTTCTTT. Amino acid sequence: CASSQAGRLNEAFF.

This clonotype was counted ten times or more. This chain joins TRBV9 and TRBJ2-7, with TRBD2 matching over 7 bases. Germline lookup yields CDR1 SGDLS and CDR2 YYNGEE. The CDR3 has 15 amino acids. Unmatched junction bases numbered 7, after V lost 1 base and J lost 3 bases. The CDR3, as DNA: TGTGCCAGCAGCGTATTTCCTAGCGGAAACTACGAGCAGTACTTC. Translating gives CASSVFPSGNYEQYF.

This clonotype was detected a few times. The chain carries TRBV6-2 or TRBV6-3 and TRBJ1-1; no firm D call. Germline loops: CDR1 MNHEY, CDR2 SVGEGT. Deletions cut 6 bases from V and 6 bases from J, with 23 bases between. The CDR3 is 16 residues long. CDR3 protein: CASSRRTPVTFAEAFF. Here the CDR3 DNA reads TGTGCCAGCAGCCGGCGCACACCCGTTACCTTCGCTGAAGCTTTCTTT.

This clonotype came up a few times. The V call is TRBV12-3 or TRBV12-4, the J call TRBJ1-4; 8 positions agree with TRBD1. The CDR3 sequence is 16 residues long. V lost 4 bases to trimming and J lost 7 bases; unmatched junction nucleotides: 11. CDR3 nucleotides: TGTGCCAGCAGTTACGGACGACAGGGGTTATTTGAAAAACTGTTTTTT. This codes for CASSYGRQGLFEKLFF.

The chain combines TRBV7-9 with TRBJ2-7; TRBD2 agrees at 13 bases. This CDR3 spans 16 amino acids. Germline assignment: CDR1 SEHNR and CDR2 FQNEAQ (reference sequence). Germline trimming cut 5 bases from V and 3 bases from J; bases unmatched to any gene: 7. DNA of the CDR3: TGTGCCAGCAGCCTACTAGCGGGGGGGGATCTCTACGAGCAGTACTTC. Protein: CASSLLAGGDLYEQYF.

In its sample, this clonotype was seen many times. V is TRBV24-1 and J is TRBJ2-5; 8 bases map to TRBD1. The V and J ends lost 1 base and 5 bases, in that order; junction bases with no gene match: 8. Germline loops: CDR1 KGHDR, CDR2 SFDVKD. CDR3 length equals 16 residues. CDR3 bases: TGTGCCACCAGTGATTTTGGGACAGGCGGCAGTGAGACCCAGTACTTC. It is translated as CATSDFGTGGSETQYF.

This clonotype was counted many times. V gene TRBV20-1 combines with J gene TRBJ2-7; 8 bases agree with TRBD2. V was clipped by 3 bases and J by 7 bases; unmatched bases: 11. CDR3 length: 14 residues. Germline V lookup: CDR1 DFQATT, CDR2 SNEGSKA (reference sequence). The CDR3 DNA reads as TGCAGTGCTAGCTTCGGTAGCGGGGAGTATGAGCAGTACTTC. Translated, it gives CSASFGSGEYEQYF.

This chain links TRBV29-1 with TRBJ2-7; D is possibly TRBD2 (5 bases). Germline V gives CDR1 SQVTM, CDR2 ANQGSEA. This CDR3 has 12 amino acids. V was cut by 4 bases and J by 5 bases, with 12 bases left in between. The CDR3 nucleotides are TGCAGCGTTGGGTCCGGGGTCCACGAGCAGTACTTC. Amino acids: CSVGSGVHEQYF.

This chain links TRBV11-2 with TRBJ1-1, with a tentative D call TRBD1 (6 bases). Per the germline V gene, CDR1 is SGHAT and CDR2 is FQNNGV. The CDR3 consists of 16 residues. The V end was cut by 1 base, the J end by 3 bases, with 15 bases between. The CDR3 region has the DNA TGTGCCAGCAGCTTAGGCTTCTCAAGGGGGGACACTGAAGCTTTCTTT. Its translation: CASSLGFSRGDTEAFF.

This chain connects TRBV11-2 to TRBJ2-3, with D unresolved. The length of the CDR3 is 14 residues. CDR1 is SGHAT and CDR2 is FQNNGV in the germline V gene. Between the trimmed V and J ends, which lost 1 base and 5 bases, there was a span of 10 bases. The CDR3 bases are TGTGCCAGCAGCTTAGTTGGTCTTGGAGATACGCAGTATTTT. It yields the protein CASSLVGLGDTQYF.

This clonotype was seen ten or more times. The J gene is TRBJ2-4, the V gene TRBV5-4, with D perhaps TRBD1 (6 bases). The CDR3 totals 18 residues. Trimming stripped 1 base from V and 4 bases from J, with 21 bases between. Germline CDR1 and CDR2: SGHNT and YYREEE (reference sequence). In DNA, the CDR3 is TGTGCCAGCAGCTTGCTACAACCGGGACACAACCCAAAAAACATTCAGTACTTC. This gives the protein CASSLLQPGHNPKNIQYF.

This clonotype was seen a few times. The V gene is TRBV3-1, the J gene TRBJ2-1; 7 bases are a match to TRBD1. In germline, CDR1 is LGHDT, CDR2 YNNKEL (reference sequence). V trimming: 3 bases; J trimming: 7 bases; junction bases outside the gene matches: 6. CDR3 length: 14 amino acids. CDR3 DNA sequence: TGTGCCAGCAGCCAGAGACAGGGTCGTAATGAGCAGTTCTTC. Its protein is CASSQRQGRNEQFF.

A single count supports this clonotype. A read error may be the cause here, since a much bigger clone is one base away. The chain carries TRBV5-1 and TRBJ1-1, with a weak D call TRBD1 (5 bases). The V end was cut by 4 bases, the J end by 5 bases, with 15 bases between. Germline lookup yields CDR1 SGHRS and CDR2 YFSETQ. This CDR3 contains 14 residues. In DNA, the CDR3 is TGCGCCAGCAGCAATTATAAGGGGCAAACTGAAGCTTTCTTT. This codes for CASSNYKGQTEAFF.

DNA of the CDR3: TGTGCCAGTAGTACGAACCGGGACTGGAACTACGAGCAGTACTTC. It encodes CASSTNRDWNYEQYF. This chain links TRBV19 with TRBJ2-7; tentative D call: TRBD2 (6 bases). CDR1 LNHDA and CDR2 SQIVND come from the germline V gene (reference sequence). There are 15 residues in the CDR3. The V and J ends lost 4 bases and 3 bases respectively, with 16 bases between them.

This clonotype was picked up one time. The chain has TRBV6-6 and TRBJ2-4; 8 bases are a match to TRBD1. CDR1 is MNHNY and CDR2 is SVGAGI in the germline V gene (reference sequence). After removal of 5 bases from V and 0 bases from J, the junction contained 12 bases not matched to a gene. The length of the CDR3 is 18 residues. The CDR3 is CASSHQGTGSLAKNIQYF. In DNA form, the CDR3 reads TGTGCCAGCAGTCACCAAGGGACAGGCAGTCTAGCCAAAAACATTCAGTACTTC.

This chain links TRBV30 with TRBJ2-7, with D perhaps TRBD1 or TRBD2 (6 bases each). The CDR3 runs 15 residues. The germline CDR1 and CDR2 sequences are GTSNPN and SVGIG (reference sequence). Trimming stripped 8 bases from V and 2 bases from J, with 22 bases between. CDR3 in DNA: TGTGCCGCTTATCGGGGGCTAACCGGGACCTACGAGCAGTACTTC. It yields the protein CAAYRGLTGTYEQYF.

The gene calls are TRBV12-3 or TRBV12-4 and TRBJ1-2; 7 bases are a match to TRBD1. The CDR3 extends over 14 amino acids. The junction had 7 bases not matched to a gene; V was cut back by 1 base and J by 8 bases. CDR3 protein: CASSLGQGPEGYTF. The CDR3 nucleotides are TGTGCCAGCAGTTTAGGACAGGGTCCGGAGGGCTACACCTTC.

V usage is TRBV5-1 and J usage is TRBJ2-5; D remains ambiguous. Germline CDR1 reads SGHRS; CDR2 reads YFSETQ. V dropped 0 bases and J dropped 10 bases, with 16 bases sitting between them. The length of the CDR3 is 14 residues. The CDR3, as DNA: TGCGCCAGCAGCTTGGGAGGTGGCATCCCTTTCCAGTACTTC. It translates to CASSLGGGIPFQYF.

The rearrangement joins TRBV5-1 to TRBJ2-7; TRBD1 matches 8 bases. The CDR3 contains 12 residues. V lost 7 bases, J lost 6 bases, and 6 bases stayed unmatched. Germline values: CDR1 SGHRS, CDR2 YFSETQ. The CDR3 nucleotides read TGCGCCAGCGGTAATACAGGGGGCGAGCAGTACTTC. Translation: CASGNTGGEQYF.

This clonotype was counted a few times. The V and J genes are TRBV11-2 and TRBJ2-1; D call uncertain. The CDR3 covers 11 residues. Germline V lookup: CDR1 SGHAT, CDR2 FQNNGV. Deletions cut 3 bases from V and 6 bases from J, with 3 bases between. Written as DNA, the CDR3 is TGTGCCAGCAGCTTTGGCAATGAGCAGTTCTTC. The encoded protein is CASSFGNEQFF.

At least ten counts were recorded for this clonotype. This chain connects TRBV5-4 to TRBJ1-4; D call uncertain. Germline V gene lookup returns CDR1 SGHNT and CDR2 YYREEE (reference sequence). There are 11 residues in the CDR3. V was pared by 0 bases and J by 8 bases, with 2 bases between. The CDR3: CASSLDEKLFF. The CDR3, as DNA: TGTGCCAGCAGCTTGGACGAAAAACTGTTTTTT.

The rearrangement uses TRBV7-8 and TRBJ1-5; maybe TRBD1 (5 bases). Germline values: CDR1 SGHVS, CDR2 FQNEAQ. CDR3 length equals 15 residues. V was clipped by 2 bases and J by 6 bases, with 14 bases between them. CDR3 protein: CASSLSGMGGQPQHF. The CDR3 region has the DNA TGTGCCAGCAGCTTATCAGGGATGGGCGGTCAGCCCCAGCATTTT. Full variable domain (missing parts from reference TRBV7-8 and TRBJ1-5): GAGVSQSPRYKVAKRGQDVALRCDPISGHVSLFWYQQALGQGPEFLTYFQNEAQLDKSGLPSDRFFAERPEGSVSTLKIQRTQQEDSAVYLCASSLSGMGGQPQHFGDGTRLSIL.

There are a few counts of this clonotype. The chain has TRBV10-2 and TRBJ1-1; D is unresolved. This CDR3 region has 11 residues. The V gene lost 10 bases and the J gene lost 5 bases, with 11 bases spanning the gap. The V gene's germline CDR1 is WSHSY and CDR2 SAAADI. CDR3: CATDWRTEAFF. In DNA, the CDR3 is TGCGCCACCGACTGGCGGACTGAAGCTTTCTTT.

In this sample, this clonotype turned up many times. The rearrangement joins TRBV4-2 to TRBJ1-2; 7 nucleotides match TRBD1. The CDR3 is 16 amino acids. In germline, CDR1 is LGHNA, CDR2 YNFKEQ. The J segment lost 8 bases and the V segment lost 2 bases, leaving 14 bases of the junction unmatched. The CDR3: CASSQHAGGGDGGYTF. In DNA form, the CDR3 reads TGTGCCAGCAGCCAACACGCGGGAGGGGGCGATGGCGGCTACACCTTC.

In its sample, this clonotype was seen a few times. The chain employs TRBV7-2 and TRBJ1-5; D possibly corresponds to TRBD1 (5 bases). This CDR3 has 15 amino acids. Germline loops: CDR1 SGHTA, CDR2 FQGNSA. The V end was cut by 1 base, the J end by 6 bases, with 13 bases between. As DNA, the CDR3 is TGTGCCAGCAGCTTAGAGTCCGGGGGAGGTCAGCCCCAGCATTTT. This sequence encodes CASSLESGGGQPQHF.

This clonotype came up a few times. The chain has TRBV2 and TRBJ2-5, with D maybe TRBD1 (6 bases). CDR3 length: 14 amino acids. Trimming cost V 6 bases and J 1 base, with 12 bases left between them. Germline CDR1 SNHLY, CDR2 FYNNEI. CDR3 DNA: TGTGCCAGCAGCGCTCAGGGGCCCCAAGAGACCCAGTACTTC. Its translation is CASSAQGPQETQYF.

The gene calls are TRBV20-1 and TRBJ1-2; the D gene is possibly TRBD1 (5 bases). Trimming pared 1 base from V and 4 bases from J, leaving 13 bases between. The germline gives CDR1 DFQATT, CDR2 SNEGSKA (reference sequence). There are 14 residues in the CDR3. This chain's CDR3 is CSARVQGEPYGYTF. CDR3 bases: TGCAGTGCTAGAGTTCAGGGAGAACCCTATGGCTACACCTTC.

The rearrangement joins TRBV2 to TRBJ2-7; D possibly corresponds to TRBD1 (7 bases). CDR1 and CDR2 from the germline V gene are SNHLY and FYNNEI. There are 17 residues in the CDR3. The V gene lost 6 bases and the J gene lost 0 bases, with 21 bases spanning the gap. The CDR3 here is CASRSLRGTESSYEQYF. DNA for the CDR3: TGTGCCAGCAGATCGCTACGGGGGACAGAATCCTCCTACGAGCAGTACTTC.

This clonotype appeared a few times. The gene calls are TRBV6-5 and TRBJ1-2; D uncertain. Trimming shortened V by 2 bases and J by 4 bases, and 11 bases separated the two germline ends. Germline CDR1 is MNHEY and CDR2 is SVGAGI. The CDR3 runs to 14 residues. As DNA, the CDR3 is TGTGCCAGCAGTTACGGGCATCGTTTCTATGGCTACACCTTC. Its translation is CASSYGHRFYGYTF.

This clonotype was observed at least ten times. The chain couples TRBV12-3 or TRBV12-4 to TRBJ2-3; D call uncertain. V was shortened by 6 bases and J by 1 base, with 11 bases between the two germline ends. The CDR3 totals 14 residues. The CDR3 coding sequence is TGTGCCAGCAGCCCTAATCGCCGCACAGATACGCAGTATTTT. It specifies CASSPNRRTDTQYF.